The rows below give T cell receptor beta chains drawn from one sample of a study of cytomegalovirus exposure and HLA in healthy donors. Profiled with immunoSEQ multiplex PCR; TCRdb holds only in-frame clones, not every one. The sample consists of some 170,000 clones, around four fifths of them appearing once. The sample was PBMCs. Receptors originate from a man in his forties or fifties in good health and CMV-seropositive. Each CDR3 is given with its conserved first and last residue. Fields, in order: V gene, D gene, CDR3 length, J gene, CDR3 DNA, CDR3 protein. The D gene is left open where the match is weak.

TRBV5-1	.	15	TRBJ1-2	TGCGCCAGCAGCCCCTACCAAACAGGGAGCTATGGCTACACCTTC	CASSPYQTGSYGYTF
TRBV25-1	TRBD2	17	TRBJ2-3	TGTGCCAGCAGTTCCCCCAATCTATTGGGAGGGACAGATACGCAGTATTTT	CASSSPNLLGGTDTQYF
TRBV5-1	TRBD1	15	TRBJ1-4	TGCGCCAGCAGCCCGATGGGACAGGGAGAAGAAAAACTGTTTTTT	CASSPMGQGEEKLFF
TRBV7-7	TRBD2	16	TRBJ2-1	TGTGCTAGCACAAACCGGACTAGGAGAATTCACAATGAGCAGTTCTTC	CASTNRTRRIHNEQFF
TRBV7-9	.	13	TRBJ1-5	TGTGCCAGCAGCTCAGCCGGAGGGGAGCGAAGACATTTT	CASSSAGGERRHF
TRBV5-8	.	12	TRBJ2-2	TGTGCCAGCAAACTGAACACCGGGGAGCTGTTTTTT	CASKLNTGELFF
TRBV10-3	.	12	TRBJ2-3	TGTGCCATCAGTGACATCACAGATACGCAGTATTTT	CAISDITDTQYF
TRBV7-2	.	14	TRBJ1-5	TGTGCCAGCAGCCCAGGACAGAACAATCAGCCCCAGCATTTT	CASSPGQNNQPQHF
TRBV5-1	.	14	TRBJ1-3	TGCGCCAGCAGCCCCCAACACTCTGGAAACACCATATATTTT	CASSPQHSGNTIYF
TRBV5-4	.	14	TRBJ2-5	TGTGCCAGCAGCCCCCTGACAAGCCAAGAGACCCAGTACTTC	CASSPLTSQETQYF
TRBV5-1	.	15	TRBJ1-1	TGCGCCAGCAGCAGCCCCGGAGGTCAGTACACTGAAGCTTTCTTT	CASSSPGGQYTEAFF